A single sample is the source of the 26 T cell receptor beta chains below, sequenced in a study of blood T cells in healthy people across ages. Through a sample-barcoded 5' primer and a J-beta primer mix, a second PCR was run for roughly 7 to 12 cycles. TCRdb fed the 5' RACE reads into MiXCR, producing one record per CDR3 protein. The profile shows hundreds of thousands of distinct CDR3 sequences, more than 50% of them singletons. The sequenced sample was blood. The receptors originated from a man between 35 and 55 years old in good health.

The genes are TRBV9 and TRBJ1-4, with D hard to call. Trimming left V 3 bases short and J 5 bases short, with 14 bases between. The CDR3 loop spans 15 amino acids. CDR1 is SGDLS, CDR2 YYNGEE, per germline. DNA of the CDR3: TGTGCCAGCAGCGCCAGTGGGTTCGCGAATGAAAAACTGTTTTTT. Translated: CASSASGFANEKLFF. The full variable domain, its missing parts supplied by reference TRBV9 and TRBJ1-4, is DSGVTQTPKHLITATGQRVTLRCSPRSGDLSVYWYQQSLDQGLQFLIQYYNGEERAKGNILERFSAQQFPDLHSELNLSSLELGDSALYFCASSASGFANEKLFFGSGTQLSVL.

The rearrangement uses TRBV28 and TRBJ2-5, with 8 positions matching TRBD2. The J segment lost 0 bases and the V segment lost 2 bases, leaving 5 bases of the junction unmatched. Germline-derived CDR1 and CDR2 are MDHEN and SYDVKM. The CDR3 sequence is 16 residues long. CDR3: CASSLSSSGYQETQYF. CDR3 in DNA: TGTGCCAGCAGTTTAAGTTCTAGCGGGTACCAAGAGACCCAGTACTTC.

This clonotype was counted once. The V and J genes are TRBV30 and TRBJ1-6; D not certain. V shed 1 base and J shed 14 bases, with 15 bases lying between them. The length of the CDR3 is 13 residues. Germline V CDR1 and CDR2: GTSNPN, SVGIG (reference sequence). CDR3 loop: CAWSARREPTLHF. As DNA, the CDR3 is TGTGCCTGGAGTGCCCGTCGGGAGCCCACCCTCCACTTT. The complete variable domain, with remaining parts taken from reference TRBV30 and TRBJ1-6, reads SQTIHQWPATLVQPVGSPLSLECTVEGTSNPNLYWYRQAAGRGLQLLFYSVGIGQISSEVPQNLSASRPQDRQFILSSKKLLLSDSGFYLCAWSARREPTLHFGNGTRLTVT.

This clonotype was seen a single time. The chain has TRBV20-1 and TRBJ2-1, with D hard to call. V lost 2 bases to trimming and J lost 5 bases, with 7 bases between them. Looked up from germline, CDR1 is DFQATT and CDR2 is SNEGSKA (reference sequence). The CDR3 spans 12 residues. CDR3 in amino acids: CSARIIHNEQFF. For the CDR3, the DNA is TGCAGTGCTAGAATCATCCACAATGAGCAGTTCTTC.

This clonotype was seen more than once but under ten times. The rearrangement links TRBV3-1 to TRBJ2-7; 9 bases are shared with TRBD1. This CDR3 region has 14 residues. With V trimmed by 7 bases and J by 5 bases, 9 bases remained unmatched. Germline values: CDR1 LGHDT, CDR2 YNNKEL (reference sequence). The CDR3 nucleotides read TGTGCCAGCACCTCGGGTACAGGGGGCGACGAGCAGTACTTC. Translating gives CASTSGTGGDEQYF.

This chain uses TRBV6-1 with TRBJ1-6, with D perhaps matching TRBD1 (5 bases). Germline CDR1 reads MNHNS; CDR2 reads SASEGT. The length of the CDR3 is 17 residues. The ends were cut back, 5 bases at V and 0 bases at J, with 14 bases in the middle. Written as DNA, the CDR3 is TGTGCCAGCAGTAAAGTCTCGGGGGGCTCCTATAATTCACCCCTCCACTTT. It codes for CASSKVSGGSYNSPLHF.

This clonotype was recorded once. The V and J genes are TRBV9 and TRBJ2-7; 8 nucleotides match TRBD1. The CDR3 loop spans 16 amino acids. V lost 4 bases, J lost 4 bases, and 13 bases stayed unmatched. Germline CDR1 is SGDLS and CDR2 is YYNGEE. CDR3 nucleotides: TGTGCCAGCAGCCCCCTTTCCAGGGGGCTTGGGTACGAGCAGTACTTC. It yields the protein CASSPLSRGLGYEQYF.

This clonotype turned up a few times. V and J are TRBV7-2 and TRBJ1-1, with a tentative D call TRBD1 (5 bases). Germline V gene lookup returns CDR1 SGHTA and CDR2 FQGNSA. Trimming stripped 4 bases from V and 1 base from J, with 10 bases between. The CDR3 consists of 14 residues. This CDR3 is CASSSDGQNTEAFF. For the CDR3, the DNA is TGTGCCAGCAGCTCGGACGGACAGAACACTGAAGCTTTCTTT.

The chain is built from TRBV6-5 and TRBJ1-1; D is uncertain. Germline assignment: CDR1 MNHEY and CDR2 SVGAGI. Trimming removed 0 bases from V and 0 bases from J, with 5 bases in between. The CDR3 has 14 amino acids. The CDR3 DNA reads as TGTGCCAGCAGTTACTCCCCCATGAACACTGAAGCTTTCTTT. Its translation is CASSYSPMNTEAFF.

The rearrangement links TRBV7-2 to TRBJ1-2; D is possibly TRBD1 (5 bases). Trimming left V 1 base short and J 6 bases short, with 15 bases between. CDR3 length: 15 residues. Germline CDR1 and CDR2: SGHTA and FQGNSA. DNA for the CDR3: TGTGCCAGCAGCTTAGGGACCGGGACGGAGGATGGCTACACCTTC. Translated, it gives CASSLGTGTEDGYTF.

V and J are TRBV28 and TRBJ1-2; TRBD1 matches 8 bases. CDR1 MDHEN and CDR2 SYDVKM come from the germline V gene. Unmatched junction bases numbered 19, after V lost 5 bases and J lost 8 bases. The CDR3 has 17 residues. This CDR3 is CASSATGALSLLQGYTF. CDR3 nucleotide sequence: TGTGCCAGCAGTGCGACAGGGGCGCTTAGTCTTCTCCAGGGCTACACCTTC.

The CDR3 DNA reads TGTGCCAGCAGTTACTCAGCCGCAAGCTCCTACGAGCAGTACTTC. Its protein is CASSYSAASSYEQYF. This chain uses TRBV6-2 or TRBV6-3 with TRBJ2-7; D is unresolved. Trimming cost V 0 bases and J 0 bases, with 9 bases left between them. The CDR3 length is 15 residues. CDR1 is MNHEY, CDR2 SVGEGT, per germline.

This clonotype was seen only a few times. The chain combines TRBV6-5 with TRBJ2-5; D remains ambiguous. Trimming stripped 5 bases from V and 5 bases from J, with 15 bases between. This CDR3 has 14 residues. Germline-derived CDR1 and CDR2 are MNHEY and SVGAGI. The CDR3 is CASSEQLSSETQYF. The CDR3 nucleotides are TGTGCCAGCAGTGAACAGTTATCTTCCGAGACCCAGTACTTC.

The CDR3 loop is CASRYDTNTEAFF. The CDR3 region has the DNA TGTGCCAGCAGGTATGATACGAACACTGAAGCTTTCTTT. J is TRBJ1-1 and V is TRBV28, with D unresolved. This CDR3 has 13 residues. The germline V gene has CDR1 MDHEN and CDR2 SYDVKM. The ends were cut back, 6 bases at V and 1 base at J, with 9 bases in the middle.

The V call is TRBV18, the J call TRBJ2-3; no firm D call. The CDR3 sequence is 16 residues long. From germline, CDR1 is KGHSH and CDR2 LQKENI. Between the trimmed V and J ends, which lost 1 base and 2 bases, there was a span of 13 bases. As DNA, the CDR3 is TGTGCCAGCTCACCACGTGTGGGCCAGCCCACAGATACGCAGTATTTT. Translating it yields CASSPRVGQPTDTQYF.

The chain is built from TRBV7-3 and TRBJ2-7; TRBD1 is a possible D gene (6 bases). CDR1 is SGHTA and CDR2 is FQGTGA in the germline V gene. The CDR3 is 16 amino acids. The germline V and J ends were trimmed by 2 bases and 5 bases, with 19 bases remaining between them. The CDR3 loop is CASSLPEGQGIHEQYF. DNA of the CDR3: TGTGCCAGCAGCTTACCTGAGGGGCAGGGGATCCACGAGCAGTACTTC.

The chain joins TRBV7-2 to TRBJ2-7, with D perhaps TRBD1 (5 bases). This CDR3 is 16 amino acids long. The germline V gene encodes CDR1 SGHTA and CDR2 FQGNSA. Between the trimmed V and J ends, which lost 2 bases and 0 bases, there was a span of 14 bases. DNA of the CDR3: TGTGCCAGCAGCTTACAGGGTGCTTCTCTCTCCTACGAGCAGTACTTC. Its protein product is CASSLQGASLSYEQYF.

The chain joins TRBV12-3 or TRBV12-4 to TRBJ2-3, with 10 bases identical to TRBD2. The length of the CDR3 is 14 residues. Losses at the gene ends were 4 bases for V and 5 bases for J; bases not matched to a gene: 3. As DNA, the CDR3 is TGTGCCAGCAGTTCAGCGGGAGGGGTAGATACGCAGTATTTT. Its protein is CASSSAGGVDTQYF.

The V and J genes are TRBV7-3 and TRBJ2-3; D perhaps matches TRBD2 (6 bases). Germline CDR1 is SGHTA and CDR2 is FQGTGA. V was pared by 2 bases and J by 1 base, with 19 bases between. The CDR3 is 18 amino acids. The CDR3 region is CASSLQSSGRGGTDTQYF. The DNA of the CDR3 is TGTGCCAGCAGCTTACAATCGTCCGGGAGAGGAGGCACAGATACGCAGTATTTT. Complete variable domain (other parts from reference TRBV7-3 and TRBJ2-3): GAGVSQTPSNKVTEKGKYVELRCDPISGHTALYWYRQSLGQGPEFLIYFQGTGAADDSGLPNDRFFAVRPEGSVSTLKIQRTERGDSAVYLCASSLQSSGRGGTDTQYFGPGTRLTVL.

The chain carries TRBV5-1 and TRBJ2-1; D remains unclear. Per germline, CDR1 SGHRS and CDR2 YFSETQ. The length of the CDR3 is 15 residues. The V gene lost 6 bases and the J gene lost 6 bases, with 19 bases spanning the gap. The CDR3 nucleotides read TGCGCCAGCACCCGAACGTTGGGTACGGGCAATGAGCAGTTCTTC. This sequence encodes CASTRTLGTGNEQFF.

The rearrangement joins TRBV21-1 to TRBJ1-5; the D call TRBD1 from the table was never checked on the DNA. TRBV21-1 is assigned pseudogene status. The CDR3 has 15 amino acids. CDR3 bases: TGTGCCAGAGAGGGGGACAGGGCTTATGATCAGCCCCAGCATTTT. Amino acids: CAREGDRAYDQPQHF.

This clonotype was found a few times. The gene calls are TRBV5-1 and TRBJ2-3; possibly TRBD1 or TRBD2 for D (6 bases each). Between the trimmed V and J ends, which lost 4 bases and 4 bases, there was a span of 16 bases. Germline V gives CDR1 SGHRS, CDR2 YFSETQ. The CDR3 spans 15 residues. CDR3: CASSADYGGPDTQYF. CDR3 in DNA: TGCGCCAGCAGCGCGGACTACGGGGGCCCAGATACGCAGTATTTT.

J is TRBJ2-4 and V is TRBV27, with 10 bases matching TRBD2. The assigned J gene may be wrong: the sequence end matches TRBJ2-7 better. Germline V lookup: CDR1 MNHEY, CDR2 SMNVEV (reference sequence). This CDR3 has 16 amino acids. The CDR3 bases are TGTGCCAGCAGTCCCGATAGCGGGAGGACAACCTACGAGCAGTACTTC. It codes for CASSPDSGRTTYEQYF.

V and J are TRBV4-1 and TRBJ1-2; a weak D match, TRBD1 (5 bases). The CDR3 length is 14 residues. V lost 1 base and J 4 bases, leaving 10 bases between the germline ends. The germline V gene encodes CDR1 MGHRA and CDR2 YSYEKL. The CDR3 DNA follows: TGCGCCAGCAGCCAAGCGGCAGGGCTCTATGGCTACACCTTC. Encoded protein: CASSQAAGLYGYTF.

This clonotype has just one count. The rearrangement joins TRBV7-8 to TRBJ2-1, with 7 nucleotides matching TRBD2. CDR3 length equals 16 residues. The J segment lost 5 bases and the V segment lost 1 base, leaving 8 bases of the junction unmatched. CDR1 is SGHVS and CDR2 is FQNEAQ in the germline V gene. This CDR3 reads CASSLGAGDPDNEQFF. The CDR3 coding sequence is TGTGCCAGCAGCTTAGGGGCGGGGGACCCTGACAATGAGCAGTTCTTC.

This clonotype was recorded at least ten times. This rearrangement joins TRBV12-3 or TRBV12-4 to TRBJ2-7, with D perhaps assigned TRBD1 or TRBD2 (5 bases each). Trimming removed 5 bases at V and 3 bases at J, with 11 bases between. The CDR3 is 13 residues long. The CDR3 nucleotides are TGTGCCAGCAGTCCGGGGCGGGTCTACGAGCAGTACTTC. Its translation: CASSPGRVYEQYF.